This T cell receptor (beta chain) came from a study of blood T cell repertoires in COVID-19. The CDR3 is 16 residues long. Germline CDR1 and CDR2: MGHRA and YSYEKL. V was trimmed by 2 bases and J by 0 bases, leaving 10 bases between them. The data were produced by immunoSEQ multiplex PCR, yet TCRdb's version contains in-frame clones alone and is incomplete. The repertoire consists of over 100,000 clones, with approximately 86% occurring once and the leading ten covering 2.5% to 3.5%. This receptor was identified in a man aged 45-60 years with active or convalescent COVID-19. Sequencing was carried out using peripheral blood. This rearrangement joins TRBV4-1 to TRBJ1-4, with D uncertain. The CDR3 loop reads CASSQYKFATNEKLFF. The CDR3 DNA sequence: TGCGCCAGCAGCCAATATAAATTTGCAACTAATGAAAAACTGTTTTTT.